The entry below describes one T cell receptor beta chain. Its antigen is unknown. Germline is not matched at one junction end, which may reflect a read error. The sample's time point, from its label and the paper: week 47, end of study. Each vaccine dose, consisting of 300 ug of a 20-mer mutant IDH1 peptide in Montanide, was administered subcutaneously with topical imiquimod. Patients received eight vaccinations in weeks 1, 3, 5, 7, 11, 15, 19 and 23, corresponding to visits V03 through V10. The donors had newly diagnosed IDH1-mutant astrocytomas of WHO grade 3 or 4 that showed loss of nuclear ATRX. The samples were drawn from NOA16, a multicentre, single-arm, open-label phase I trial in Germany that tested a mutant IDH1 peptide vaccine in humans for the first time. Genomic DNA for TCRB sequencing was isolated from EDTA blood with the DNeasy Blood and Tissue Kit. The library was made by the immunoSEQ multiplex PCR assay. Rearranged TCR beta chain sequences were amplified with the hsTCRB Kit following the manufacturer's protocol. TCRB libraries were sequenced on an Illumina MiSeq. The original methods were these. The kit vendor's proprietary platform handled demultiplexing, trimming and gene mapping. As stored in TCRdb, this immuneACCESS dataset retains in-frame rearrangements with V and J assigned. A fraction of the clones does not appear; measured against another copy, unresolved V genes explain less than half of the discrepancy, and the remainder lacks a known reason. The V and J calls and clone size are taken from that table; D and trimming were inferred from the DNA. This sample holds tens of thousands of clones; around four fifths were observed only once. Around 5% of the sample belongs to the ten largest clones.

The source of the sample is a study of a mutant IDH1 vaccine in newly diagnosed glioma (dated by TCRdb to the early 2020s). Regarding the study in general: In the chemotherapy-containing groups, vaccination started alongside temozolomide cycles, whereas in patients who had radiotherapy alone it started 4-6 weeks after radiotherapy. Of the roughly 33 treated patients, around 62% were male and about 40% were female, and a mean age of roughly 40 years was recorded. Prior to enrollment, standard therapy consisting of radiotherapy alone, temozolomide alone, or radiochemotherapy with temozolomide had been administered to patients, with the combination being received by most patients. Peripheral blood was drawn at six visits: V03 (baseline), V05, V07, V10, V12 and V13. Visit V12 was the week-35 safety follow-up and visit V13 was the week-47 end of study. Longitudinal TCRB deep sequencing was done for 25 treated patients, wherever samples were available for exploratory analyses.

From cysteine to phenylalanine, the CDR3 is 16 amino acids long. Just CDR3 DNA is preserved here, 48 bases in frame from base 1. The germline V gene (reference sequence) yields SSHAT for CDR1 and FNYEAQ for CDR2. Summary of the overall study and its limitations: Selection of PBMC samples for TCRB deep sequencing was based on availability. Changes in the top peripheral T cell clonotypes picked up by TCRB sequencing did not appear to be linked to pseudoprogression. According to the authors, sample limitations meant that analyses of patient blood samples could not be reproduced. Across multiple MHC alleles, vaccine-induced immune responses were seen in more than 90% of patients.

The receptor comes from a man aged 40-49 years with glioma. The chain links TRBV7-7 with TRBJ2-5; 7 central nucleotides agree with TRBD2. The sample in question was PBMCs, obtained from a glioma patient whose treatment included an IDH1 peptide vaccine. For the CDR3, the sequence is CASSPSLAGVVETQYF. The DNA reads as follows: TGTGCTAGCAGCCCCTCCCTGGCGGGGGTAGTCGAGACCCAGTACTTC.